Listed below are T cell receptor beta chains from one sample, sequenced in a study of blood T cell repertoires in COVID-19. The data were produced by immunoSEQ multiplex PCR, yet TCRdb's version contains in-frame clones alone and is incomplete. This sample yields approximately 170,000 clones, of which approximately 81% are seen a single time; under 12% belongs to the top ten. The source material was peripheral blood. These receptors were taken from a woman over 75 with active or convalescent COVID-19. Each CDR3 is given with its conserved first and last residue. The D gene is left open where the match is weak. Clone size is stated in some rows and not others, as once, few, many or a class when expanded.

j_gene,v_gene,abundance,d_gene,CDR3aa,CDR3nt
TRBJ2-7,TRBV5-1,.,TRBD1,CASSLAPSGQLYEQYF,TGCGCCAGCAGCTTGGCACCGTCGGGACAGCTCTACGAGCAGTACTTC
TRBJ2-1,TRBV12-3/TRBV12-4,few,TRBD2,CASSFSGSDEQFF,TGTGCCAGCAGTTTTAGCGGGAGCGATGAGCAGTTCTTC
TRBJ2-3,TRBV5-1,few,TRBD1,CASSQGQVGTDTQYF,TGCGCCAGCAGCCAGGGACAGGTCGGCACAGATACGCAGTATTTT
TRBJ1-3,TRBV28,.,.,CASSSALRAGNTIYF,TGTGCCAGCAGTTCGGCCCTCCGGGCTGGAAACACCATATATTTT
TRBJ1-2,TRBV9,.,TRBD1,CASSLGQGAYYGYTF,TGTGCCAGCAGCCTCGGACAGGGGGCTTACTATGGCTACACCTTC
TRBJ2-3,TRBV7-3,.,.,CASSFTGAATDTQYF,TGTGCCAGCAGCTTTACGGGAGCCGCCACAGATACGCAGTATTTT
TRBJ1-1,TRBV18,.,TRBD1,CASSPQTGGPNTEAFF,TGTGCCAGCTCACCCCAGACAGGGGGGCCGAACACTGAAGCTTTCTTT
TRBJ2-6,TRBV6-6,.,.,CASSQVDTYSGANVLTF,TGTGCCAGCAGTCAGGTGGACACCTACTCTGGGGCCAACGTCCTGACTTTC
TRBJ1-6,TRBV6-5,.,.,CASSSGNSPLHF,TGTGCCAGCAGTTCAGGGAATTCACCCCTCCACTTT
TRBJ2-3,TRBV7-9,.,.,CASSKSTILTDTQYF,TGTGCCAGCAGCAAGTCTACTATCCTCACAGATACGCAGTATTTT
TRBJ2-5,TRBV6-2/TRBV6-3,.,TRBD2,CASSYSRGHRASGRVETQYF,TGTGCCAGCAGTTACTCGCGTGGTCATCGGGCTAGCGGGAGGGTAGAGACCCAGTACTTC
TRBJ1-5,TRBV5-6,few,.,CASNRGGLSNQPQHF,TGTGCCAGTAACCGCGGGGGCCTTAGCAATCAGCCCCAGCATTTT
TRBJ1-1,TRBV6-5,.,TRBD1,CATQTGDMNTEAFF,TGTGCCACGCAGACAGGGGACATGAACACTGAAGCTTTCTTT
TRBJ1-2,TRBV28,once,.,CASSLLSGDNYGYTF,TGTGCCAGCAGTTTATTGTCAGGGGATAACTATGGCTACACCTTC
TRBJ2-3,TRBV5-1,.,.,CASSPGGSSTDTQYF,TGCGCCAGCAGCCCAGGAGGATCTAGCACAGATACGCAGTATTTT
TRBJ2-5,TRBV28,.,.,CASSLSRTPPQTQYF,TGTGCCAGCAGTTTAAGCCGGACTCCCCCGCAGACCCAGTACTTC
TRBJ1-1,TRBV5-1,.,.,CASSLVSRNTEAFF,TGCGCCAGCAGCTTGGTTTCCAGGAACACTGAAGCTTTCTTT
TRBJ2-7,TRBV3-1/TRBV3-2,.,TRBD2,CASSQEGLAGTYEQYF,TGTGCCAGCAGCCAAGAGGGACTAGCGGGAACCTACGAGCAGTACTTC
TRBJ2-1,TRBV24-1,.,TRBD1,CATSARVGQGNEQFF,TGTGCCACCAGTGCTAGGGTGGGACAGGGAAATGAGCAGTTCTTC
TRBJ2-5,TRBV5-1,.,TRBD2,CASSLAREGETQYF,TGCGCCAGCAGCTTGGCGCGGGAGGGGGAGACCCAGTACTTC
TRBJ1-1,TRBV6-5,once,.,CASTRDGGIAEAFF,TGTGCCAGCACCAGGGATGGGGGGATCGCTGAAGCTTTCTTT
TRBJ2-1,TRBV28,.,.,CATQGSNEQFF,TGTGCCACCCAGGGAAGTAATGAGCAGTTCTTC
TRBJ2-2,TRBV28,.,TRBD1,CASSLTGTGISNTGELFF,TGTGCCAGCAGCTTAACCGGGACAGGGATATCGAACACCGGGGAGCTGTTTTTT
TRBJ1-1,TRBV5-1,.,TRBD1,CASSFSGTGEAFF,TGCGCCAGCAGTTTTTCCGGGACAGGAGAAGCTTTCTTT
TRBJ2-3,TRBV5-8,.,TRBD2,CASSWPGRADTQYF,TGTGCCAGCAGCTGGCCGGGGAGGGCAGATACGCAGTATTTT
TRBJ2-3,TRBV5-1,.,.,CASSFDRGFTDTQYF,TGCGCCAGCAGCTTCGACCGGGGTTTCACAGATACGCAGTATTTT
TRBJ2-7,TRBV7-9,few,TRBD2,CASSLAPAGSVTEQYF,TGTGCCAGCAGCTTAGCGCCAGCGGGGAGTGTAACCGAGCAGTACTTC
TRBJ1-2,TRBV30,.,.,CAWRTPGRPGGYTF,TGTGCCTGGAGGACCCCCGGGAGGCCCGGAGGCTACACCTTC
TRBJ1-2,TRBV7-8,once,TRBD1,CASSLSNPRGSGYGYTF,TGTGCCAGCAGCTTAAGCAACCCCAGGGGGTCGGGCTATGGCTACACCTTC
TRBJ1-2,TRBV19,.,.,CASSIPGQGQPGYTF,TGTGCCAGTAGTATCCCTGGGCAGGGACAACCTGGCTACACCTTC
TRBJ1-1,TRBV11-1,once,.,CASSRQQGRTEAFF,TGTGCCAGCAGTCGACAACAGGGACGCACTGAAGCTTTCTTT
TRBJ1-2,TRBV19,.,.,CASSPDSYGYTF,TGTGCCAGTAGTCCCGACAGCTATGGCTACACCTTC
TRBJ2-1,TRBV10-3,once,TRBD1,CAISKGGSGNEQFF,TGTGCCATCAGTAAAGGGGGCTCGGGGAATGAGCAGTTCTTC
TRBJ2-5,TRBV4-1,.,.,CASSQDSNRPGETQYF,TGCGCCAGCAGCCAAGATTCGAACCGACCGGGGGAGACCCAGTACTTC
TRBJ2-1,TRBV7-3,.,TRBD2,CASSLGFGTSVDNEQFF,TGTGCCAGCAGCTTAGGTTTTGGGACTAGTGTCGACAATGAGCAGTTCTTC
TRBJ2-1,TRBV5-1,.,TRBD2,CASSRGLAGGTNNEQFF,TGCGCCAGCAGCCGGGGACTAGCGGGAGGAACAAACAATGAGCAGTTCTTC
TRBJ1-4,TRBV19,.,.,CASSIGDTRANEKLFF,TGTGCCAGTAGTATCGGGGATACTCGCGCTAATGAAAAACTGTTTTTT